The rows below give T cell receptor beta chains drawn from one sample of a study of blood T cell repertoires in COVID-19. Generated by immunoSEQ multiplex PCR, the TCRdb table keeps only in-frame clones and is missing some. The sample has about 260,000 clones; around four fifths are singletons. The sample taken for sequencing was PBMCs or T cells enriched from blood (not recorded which). The receptors were gathered from a man aged 25 to 40 with acute COVID-19. CDR3s include the opening cysteine and the closing phenylalanine or tryptophan. The D gene is left open where the match is weak. Only part of the rows carry a size: once, few, many, or a class if the clone is expanded.

>-|TRBJ2-5|TRBV15|TRBD2
TGTGCCACCAGCAGAGATGTCGGCGGGGGGGTAGGAGAGACCCAGTACTTC
CATSRDVGGGVGETQYF
>-|TRBJ1-4|TRBV28|TRBD1
TGTGCCAGCGCCCCCCCCGGGACAGGGGGTGAAAAACTGTTTTTT
CASAPPGTGGEKLFF
>-|TRBJ2-5|TRBV10-1|-
TGCGCCAGCAGGGGGCACCAAGAGACCCAGTACTTC
CASRGHQETQYF
>-|TRBJ2-3|TRBV6-2/TRBV6-3|-
TGTGCCAGCAGTTCTCAGTGGACAGATACGCAGTATTTT
CASSSQWTDTQYF
>-|TRBJ1-3|TRBV28|-
TGTGCCAGCAGTCCCCGGGACATTGGAAACACCATATATTTT
CASSPRDIGNTIYF
>-|TRBJ1-5|TRBV3-1/TRBV3-2|-
TGTGCCAGCAGCCAAGACCCGGGGAATCAGCCCCAGCATTTT
CASSQDPGNQPQHF
>once|TRBJ2-2|TRBV5-4|TRBD1
TGTGCCAGCAGCTCTCCGGGACAGGGGTTTACCGGGGAGCTGTTTTTT
CASSSPGQGFTGELFF
>-|TRBJ1-1|TRBV27|TRBD1
TGTGCCAGCAGTTTCTATCCTCCTCAGGGGGCGAGAAATCAGGCTTTCTTT
CASSFYPPQGARNQAFF
>-|TRBJ2-1|TRBV15|-
TGTGCCACCAGCACCCAGACTAACTACAATGAGCAGTTCTTC
CATSTQTNYNEQFF
>-|TRBJ2-1|TRBV24-1|-
TGTGCCACCAGTTCATCCAGCGGATACTACAATGAGCAGTTCTTC
CATSSSSGYYNEQFF
>-|TRBJ1-1|TRBV5-1|-
TGCGCCAGCGGGTACAGGTTGAACACTGAAGCTTTCTTT
CASGYRLNTEAFF
>-|TRBJ1-2|TRBV5-6|TRBD1
TGTGCCAGCAGCTCGGACAGGGTCGACTATGGCTACACCTTC
CASSSDRVDYGYTF
>-|TRBJ1-1|TRBV4-3|-
TGCGCCAGCACCTCCAGGTTGAACACTGAAGCTTTCTTT
CASTSRLNTEAFF